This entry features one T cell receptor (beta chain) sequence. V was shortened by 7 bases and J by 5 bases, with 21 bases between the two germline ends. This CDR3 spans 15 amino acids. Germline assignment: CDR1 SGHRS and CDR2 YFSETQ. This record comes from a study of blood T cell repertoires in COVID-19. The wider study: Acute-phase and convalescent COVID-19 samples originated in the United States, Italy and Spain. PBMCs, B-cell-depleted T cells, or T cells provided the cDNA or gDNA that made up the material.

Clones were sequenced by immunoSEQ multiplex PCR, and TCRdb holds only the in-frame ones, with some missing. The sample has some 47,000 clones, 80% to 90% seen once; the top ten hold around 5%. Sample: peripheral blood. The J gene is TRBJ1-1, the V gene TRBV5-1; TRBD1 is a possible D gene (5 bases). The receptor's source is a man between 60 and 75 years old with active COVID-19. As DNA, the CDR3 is TGCGCCAGCGGGAGTAGGGAGGGGTCGGGGACTGAAGCTTTCTTT. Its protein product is CASGSREGSGTEAFF.